Sequencing of this TCR beta chain was carried out in a study of blood T cell repertoires in COVID-19. At the level of the study: T cells, B-cell-depleted T cells, or PBMCs supplied cDNA or gDNA.

In the original processing: Reference gene primer amplification in the assay estimated nucleated cell counts. Libraries were prepared by immunoSEQ multiplex PCR; TCRdb keeps only in-frame clonotypes and omits some of them. The V and J calls and clone size are taken from that table; D and trimming were inferred from the DNA. Among 130,000 to 150,000 clones listed, 80% were seen once. V dropped 0 bases and J dropped 5 bases, with 26 bases sitting between them. The germline CDR1 and CDR2 sequences are LGHNA and YSLEER. The CDR3 runs 20 residues. The chain combines TRBV4-3 with TRBJ2-1, with TRBD2 as a possible D gene (6 bases). Material: peripheral blood. This TCR was recovered from a man in his sixties with active or convalescent COVID-19. The CDR3 DNA reads as TGCGCCAGCAGCCAAGATCCCCCCTTGCGGGGACCAGGAGGGAACAATGAGCAGTTCTTC. It translates to CASSQDPPLRGPGGNNEQFF.